This is a list of T cell receptor beta chains from one sample in a study of blood T cell repertoires in COVID-19. Data came from immunoSEQ multiplex PCR; TCRdb stores just in-frame clones and leaves some out. Among roughly 100,000 clones listed, about nine tenths were seen once. Sequenced input: peripheral blood. The receptors shown here come from a woman between 45 and 60 years old with COVID-19, enrolled during active disease. Each CDR3 is given with its conserved first and last residue. D genes are given only for firm matches. Size tells how often a clone was seen (once, few, many) or the class of an expanded clone, and some rows leave it out.

D,size,length,J,V,DNA,CDR3
NA,once,14,TRBJ1-2,TRBV7-9,TGTGCCAGCAGCTTAGGGGCAGGGTCCTATGGCTACACCTTC,CASSLGAGSYGYTF
NA,NA,13,TRBJ1-4,TRBV7-3,TGTGCCAGCAGCTCAGGGGCTAATGAAAAACTGTTTTTT,CASSSGANEKLFF
NA,NA,13,TRBJ1-2,TRBV6-6,TGTGCCAGCAGTTCGGACTTTTCCTATGGCTACACCTTC,CASSSDFSYGYTF
NA,NA,12,TRBJ1-1,TRBV7-9,TGTGCCAGCAGCTTAGATCTCGGGGAAGCTTTCTTT,CASSLDLGEAFF
TRBD1,NA,17,TRBJ1-6,TRBV7-9,TGTGCCAGCAGAGCTCAAGGGACAGGGCTACGTAATTCACCCCTCCACTTT,CASRAQGTGLRNSPLHF
TRBD2,NA,17,TRBJ2-2,TRBV5-4,TGTGCCAGCAGCAGGACTAGCGGGGGATCAGGGGCCGGGGAGCTGTTTTTT,CASSRTSGGSGAGELFF
NA,NA,15,TRBJ2-7,TRBV28,TGTGCCAGCAGTCCCCGGGATTCTCTACCTCACGAGCAGTACTTC,CASSPRDSLPHEQYF
NA,NA,17,TRBJ2-5,TRBV4-2,TGTGCCAGCAGCCAAGGAGAACTAGCCTTTTCTGAAGAGACCCAGTACTTC,CASSQGELAFSEETQYF
NA,NA,12,TRBJ1-2,TRBV6-5,TGTGCCAGCAGTTACTCGGGAGGCGGCTACACCTTC,CASSYSGGGYTF
NA,few,18,TRBJ2-3,TRBV7-3,TGTGCCAGCAGCTTAGGTGGAACAGGGACGAGCGGTACAGATACGCAGTATTTT,CASSLGGTGTSGTDTQYF
NA,NA,13,TRBJ2-7,TRBV21-1,TGTGCCAGCAGCCGGGACAGAACCTACGAGCAGTACTTC,CASSRDRTYEQYF
TRBD2,NA,16,TRBJ2-5,TRBV24-1,TGTGCCACCAGTGATTATACTAGCGGGGCCCAAGAGACCCAGTACTTC,CATSDYTSGAQETQYF
NA,NA,15,TRBJ1-3,TRBV2,TGTGCCAGCAGTGAATCGACAGTCTCTGGAAACACCATATATTTT,CASSESTVSGNTIYF
NA,NA,14,TRBJ1-2,TRBV6-2/TRBV6-3,TGTGCCAGCAGTTACTTCCGTAATCTTGATGGCTACACCTTC,CASSYFRNLDGYTF